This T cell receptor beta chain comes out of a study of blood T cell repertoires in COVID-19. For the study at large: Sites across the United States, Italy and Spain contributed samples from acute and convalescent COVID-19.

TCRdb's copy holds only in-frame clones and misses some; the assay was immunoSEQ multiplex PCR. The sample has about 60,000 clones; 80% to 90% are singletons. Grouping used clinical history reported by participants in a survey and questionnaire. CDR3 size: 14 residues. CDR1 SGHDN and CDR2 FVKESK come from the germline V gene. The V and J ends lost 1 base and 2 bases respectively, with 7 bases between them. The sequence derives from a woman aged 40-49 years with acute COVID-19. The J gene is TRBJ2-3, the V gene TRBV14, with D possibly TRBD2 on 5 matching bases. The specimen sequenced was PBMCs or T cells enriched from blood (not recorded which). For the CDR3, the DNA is TGTGCCAGCAGCCAAGCTAGCATCACAGATACGCAGTATTTT. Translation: CASSQASITDTQYF.